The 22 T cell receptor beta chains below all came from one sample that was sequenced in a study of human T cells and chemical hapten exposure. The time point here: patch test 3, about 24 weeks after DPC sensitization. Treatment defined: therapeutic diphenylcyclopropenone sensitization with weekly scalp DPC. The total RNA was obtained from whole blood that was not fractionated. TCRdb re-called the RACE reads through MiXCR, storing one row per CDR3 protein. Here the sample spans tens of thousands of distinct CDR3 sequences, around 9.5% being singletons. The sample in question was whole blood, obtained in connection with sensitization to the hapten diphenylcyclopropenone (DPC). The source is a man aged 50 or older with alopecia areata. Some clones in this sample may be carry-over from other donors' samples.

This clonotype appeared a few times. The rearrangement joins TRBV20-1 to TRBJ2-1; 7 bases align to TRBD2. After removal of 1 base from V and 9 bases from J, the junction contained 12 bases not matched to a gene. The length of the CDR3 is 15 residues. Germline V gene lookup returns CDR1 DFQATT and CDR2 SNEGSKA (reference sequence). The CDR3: CSARVKLAALSEQFF. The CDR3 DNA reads TGCAGTGCTAGAGTTAAGCTAGCGGCCCTCAGTGAGCAGTTCTTC.

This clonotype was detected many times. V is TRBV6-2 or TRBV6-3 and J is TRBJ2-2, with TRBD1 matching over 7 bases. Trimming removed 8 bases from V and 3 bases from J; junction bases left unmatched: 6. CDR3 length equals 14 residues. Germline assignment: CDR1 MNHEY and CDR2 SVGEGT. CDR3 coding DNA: TGTGCCAGCCGTCTAGACAGGGACACCGGGGAGCTGTTTTTT. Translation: CASRLDRDTGELFF.

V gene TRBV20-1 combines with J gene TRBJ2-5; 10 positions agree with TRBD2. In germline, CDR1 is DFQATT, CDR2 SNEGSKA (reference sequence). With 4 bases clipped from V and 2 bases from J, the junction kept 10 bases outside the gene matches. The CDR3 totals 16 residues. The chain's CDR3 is CSATPASGGPQETQYF. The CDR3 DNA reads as TGCAGTGCTACTCCAGCTAGCGGGGGACCTCAAGAGACCCAGTACTTC.

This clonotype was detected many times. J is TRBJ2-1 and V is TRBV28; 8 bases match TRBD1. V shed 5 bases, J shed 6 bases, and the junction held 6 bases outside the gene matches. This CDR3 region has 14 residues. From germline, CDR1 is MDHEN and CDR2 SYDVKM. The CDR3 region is CASSLRTGTNEQFF. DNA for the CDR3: TGTGCCAGCAGTCTGAGGACAGGGACCAATGAGCAGTTCTTC.

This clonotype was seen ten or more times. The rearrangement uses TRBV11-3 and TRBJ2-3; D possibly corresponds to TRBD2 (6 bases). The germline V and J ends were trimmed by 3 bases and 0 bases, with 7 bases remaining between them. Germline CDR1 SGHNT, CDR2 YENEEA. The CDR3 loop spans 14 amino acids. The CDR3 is CASSLRDSTDTQYF. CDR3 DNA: TGTGCCAGCAGCTTGCGGGACAGCACAGATACGCAGTATTTT.

CDR3 DNA sequence: TGCAGCGTGGCTTCTAGCGGGGGGAGCACAGATACGCAGTATTTT. Protein product: CSVASSGGSTDTQYF. This chain links TRBV29-1 with TRBJ2-3; TRBD2 matches at 11 bases. The germline V gene encodes CDR1 SQVTM and CDR2 ANQGSEA. The CDR3 is 15 amino acids. V was clipped by 6 bases and J by 0 bases; unmatched bases: 5.

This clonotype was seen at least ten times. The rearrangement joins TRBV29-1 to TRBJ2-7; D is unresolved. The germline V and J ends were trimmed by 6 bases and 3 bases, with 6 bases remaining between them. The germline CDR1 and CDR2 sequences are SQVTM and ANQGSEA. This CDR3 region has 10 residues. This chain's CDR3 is CSVQFYEQYF. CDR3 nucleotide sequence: TGCAGCGTGCAATTCTACGAGCAGTACTTC.

The CDR3 reads CASSIIWYF. Written as DNA, the CDR3 is TGTGCCAGCAGCATCATATGGTACTTC. V and J are TRBV21-1 and TRBJ2-7. TRBV21-1 corresponds to a pseudogene. The CDR3 spans 9 residues.

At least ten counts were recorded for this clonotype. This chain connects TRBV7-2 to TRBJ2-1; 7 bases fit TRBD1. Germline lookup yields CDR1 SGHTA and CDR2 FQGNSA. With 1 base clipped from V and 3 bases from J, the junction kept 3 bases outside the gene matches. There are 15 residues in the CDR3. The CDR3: CASSLVAGGYNEQFF. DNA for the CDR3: TGTGCCAGCAGCTTAGTAGCAGGGGGCTACAATGAGCAGTTCTTC.

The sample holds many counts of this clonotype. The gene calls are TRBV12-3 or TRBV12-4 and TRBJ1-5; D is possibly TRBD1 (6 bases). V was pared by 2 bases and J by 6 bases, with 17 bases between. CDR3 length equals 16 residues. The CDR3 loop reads CASSLFGGRDSQPQHF. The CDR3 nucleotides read TGTGCCAGCAGTTTATTCGGGGGGCGAGATAGTCAGCCCCAGCATTTT.

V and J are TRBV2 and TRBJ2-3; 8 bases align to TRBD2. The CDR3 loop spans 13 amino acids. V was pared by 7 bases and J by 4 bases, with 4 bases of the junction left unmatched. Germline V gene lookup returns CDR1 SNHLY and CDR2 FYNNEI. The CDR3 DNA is TGTGCCAGCAATGGCGGGGGGTCAGATACGCAGTATTTT. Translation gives CASNGGGSDTQYF. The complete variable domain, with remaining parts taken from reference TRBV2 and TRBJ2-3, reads EPEVTQTPSHQVTQMGQEVILRCVPISNHLYFYWYRQILGQKVEFLVSFYNNEISEKSEIFDDQFSVERPDGSNFTLKIRSTKLEDSAMYFCASNGGGSDTQYFGPGTRLTVL.

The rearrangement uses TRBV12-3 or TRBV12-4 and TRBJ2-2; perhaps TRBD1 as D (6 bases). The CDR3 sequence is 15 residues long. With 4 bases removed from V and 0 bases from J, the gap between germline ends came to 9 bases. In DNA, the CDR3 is TGTGCCAGCAGTTACAGGGCCCCGAACACCGGGGAGCTGTTTTTT. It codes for CASSYRAPNTGELFF.

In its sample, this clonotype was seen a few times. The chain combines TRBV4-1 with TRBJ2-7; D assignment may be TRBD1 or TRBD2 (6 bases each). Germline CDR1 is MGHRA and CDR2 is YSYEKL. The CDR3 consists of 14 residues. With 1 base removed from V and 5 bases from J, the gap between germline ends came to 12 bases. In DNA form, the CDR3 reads TGCGCCAGCAGCCAAGTAGGGGGACTCAACGAGCAGTACTTC. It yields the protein CASSQVGGLNEQYF.

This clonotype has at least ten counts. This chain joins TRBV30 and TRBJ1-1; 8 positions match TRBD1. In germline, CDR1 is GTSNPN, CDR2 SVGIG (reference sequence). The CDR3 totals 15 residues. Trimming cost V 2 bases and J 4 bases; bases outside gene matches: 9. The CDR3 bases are TGTGCCTGGAGTTGGATGGACAGGGATGGCACTGAAGCTTTCTTT. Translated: CAWSWMDRDGTEAFF.

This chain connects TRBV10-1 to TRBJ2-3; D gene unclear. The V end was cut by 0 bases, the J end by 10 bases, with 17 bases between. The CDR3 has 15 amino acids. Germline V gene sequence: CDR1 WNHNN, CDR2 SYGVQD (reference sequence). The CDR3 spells CASSESLMACEAQYF. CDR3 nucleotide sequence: TGCGCCAGCAGTGAGTCTCTAATGGCGTGCGAAGCGCAGTATTTT.

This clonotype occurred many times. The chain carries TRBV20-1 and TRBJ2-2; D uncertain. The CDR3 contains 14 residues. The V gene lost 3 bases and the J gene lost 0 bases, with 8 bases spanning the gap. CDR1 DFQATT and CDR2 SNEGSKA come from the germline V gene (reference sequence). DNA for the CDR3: TGCAGTGCTAGCGACCAAACGAACACCGGGGAGCTGTTTTTT. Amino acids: CSASDQTNTGELFF.

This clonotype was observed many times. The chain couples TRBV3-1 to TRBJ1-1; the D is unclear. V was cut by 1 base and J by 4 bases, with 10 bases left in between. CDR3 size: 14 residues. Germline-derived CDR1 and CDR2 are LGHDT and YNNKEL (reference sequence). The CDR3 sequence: CASSQVSGITEAFF. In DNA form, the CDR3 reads TGTGCCAGCAGCCAAGTATCGGGGATCACTGAAGCTTTCTTT. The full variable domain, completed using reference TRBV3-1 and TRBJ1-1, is DTAVSQTPKYLVTQMGNDKSIKCEQNLGHDTMYWYKQDSKKFLKIMFSYNNKELIINETVPNRFSPKSPDKAHLNLHINSLELGDSAVYFCASSQVSGITEAFFGQGTRLTVV.

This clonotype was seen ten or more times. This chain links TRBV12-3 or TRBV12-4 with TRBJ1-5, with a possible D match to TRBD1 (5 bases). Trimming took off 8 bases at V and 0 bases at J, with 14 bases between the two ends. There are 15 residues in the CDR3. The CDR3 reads CASSPLGDSNQPQHF. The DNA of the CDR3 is TGTGCCAGCTCCCCCTTAGGGGATAGCAATCAGCCCCAGCATTTT.

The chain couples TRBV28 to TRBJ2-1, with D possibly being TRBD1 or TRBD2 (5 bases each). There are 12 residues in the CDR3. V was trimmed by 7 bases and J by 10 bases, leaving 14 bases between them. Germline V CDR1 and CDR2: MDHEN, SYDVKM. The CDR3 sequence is CASMVGDREQFF. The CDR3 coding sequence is TGTGCCAGCATGGTCGGGGACCGGGAGCAGTTCTTC. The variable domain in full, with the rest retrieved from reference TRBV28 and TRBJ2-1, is DVKVTQSSRYLVKRTGEKVFLECVQDMDHENMFWYRQDPGLGLRLIYFSYDVKMKEKGDIPEGYSVSREKKERFSLILESASTNQTSMYLCASMVGDREQFFGPGTRLTVL.

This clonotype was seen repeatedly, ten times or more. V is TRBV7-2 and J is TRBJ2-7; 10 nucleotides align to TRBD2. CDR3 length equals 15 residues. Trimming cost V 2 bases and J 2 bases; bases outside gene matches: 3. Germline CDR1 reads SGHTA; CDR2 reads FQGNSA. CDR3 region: CASSLKAGGPYEQYF. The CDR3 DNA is TGTGCCAGCAGCTTAAAAGCGGGAGGGCCCTACGAGCAGTACTTC. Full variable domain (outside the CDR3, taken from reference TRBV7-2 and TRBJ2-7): GAGVSQSPSNKVTEKGKDVELRCDPISGHTALYWYRQSLGQGLEFLIYFQGNSAPDKSGLPSDRFSAERTGGSVSTLTIQRTQQEDSAVYLCASSLKAGGPYEQYFGPGTRLTVT.

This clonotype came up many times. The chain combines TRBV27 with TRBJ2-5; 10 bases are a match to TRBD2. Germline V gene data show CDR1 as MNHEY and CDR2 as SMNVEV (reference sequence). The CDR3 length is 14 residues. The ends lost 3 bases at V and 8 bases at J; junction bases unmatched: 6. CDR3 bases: TGTGCCAGCAGTTTTAGCGGGAGGCCCGGTACCCAGTACTTC. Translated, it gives CASSFSGRPGTQYF.

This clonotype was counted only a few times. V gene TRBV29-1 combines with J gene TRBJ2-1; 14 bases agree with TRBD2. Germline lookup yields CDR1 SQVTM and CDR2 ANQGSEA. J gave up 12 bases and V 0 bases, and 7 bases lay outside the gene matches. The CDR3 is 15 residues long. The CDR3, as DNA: TGCAGCGTTGAAGATGGCGGGACTAGCGGGAGTGTGCAGTTCTTC. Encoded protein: CSVEDGGTSGSVQFF.